This is a list of T cell receptor beta chains from one sample in a study of identical twins. TCRdb re-analysed the 5' RACE reads in MiXCR, keeping a single row per CDR3 protein. The table records 200,000 to 250,000 distinct CDR3 sequences, less than 8% of them present only once. These records were also assigned to another study, of yellow fever vaccine responses in identical twins.

Specimen: memory (CD45RO+) T cells sorted from blood. The source of these receptors is a woman under 30 in good health. The CDR3 runs from the conserved cysteine through the conserved F or W. The D gene is left open where the match is weak. Not every row has a clone size; where given, it reads once, few, many or a size class.

clone_size: -; j_call: TRBJ2-7; v_call: TRBV29-1; cdr3_length: 12; d_call: TRBD1; cdr3_nt: TGCAGCGTTGAAGATCAAGGGGGCGCCCAGTACTTC; cdr3_aa: CSVEDQGGAQYF
clone_size: many; j_call: TRBJ1-5; v_call: TRBV6-1; cdr3_length: 15; d_call: -; cdr3_nt: TGTGCCAGCAGTGAAGCTTTTGGCGGGTACCAGCCCCAGCATTTT; cdr3_aa: CASSEAFGGYQPQHF
clone_size: -; j_call: TRBJ2-5; v_call: TRBV6-5; cdr3_length: 16; d_call: -; cdr3_nt: TGTGCCAGCAGTTTCGCCCCCTCGACTGGGGGAGAGACCCAGTACTTC; cdr3_aa: CASSFAPSTGGETQYF
clone_size: few; j_call: TRBJ2-5; v_call: TRBV5-5; cdr3_length: 18; d_call: TRBD1; cdr3_nt: TGTGCCAGCAGCCTACTCGCGACAGGGGGCAGGAGTCAAGAGACCCAGTACTTC; cdr3_aa: CASSLLATGGRSQETQYF
clone_size: -; j_call: TRBJ2-3; v_call: TRBV4-2; cdr3_length: 16; d_call: TRBD1; cdr3_nt: TGTGCCAGCAGCCAAGAAGGGACAGGGAGCACAGATACGCAGTATTTT; cdr3_aa: CASSQEGTGSTDTQYF
clone_size: -; j_call: TRBJ2-1; v_call: TRBV3-1; cdr3_length: 15; d_call: -; cdr3_nt: TGTGCCAGCAGCAAGACAGGACCCTCCTACAATGAGCAGTTCTTC; cdr3_aa: CASSKTGPSYNEQFF
clone_size: few; j_call: TRBJ2-3; v_call: TRBV7-3; cdr3_length: 18; d_call: -; cdr3_nt: TGTGCCAGCAGCTCACAACCGTCCGGGACGGATCGCACAGATACGCAGTATTTT; cdr3_aa: CASSSQPSGTDRTDTQYF
clone_size: few; j_call: TRBJ2-1; v_call: TRBV12-3/TRBV12-4; cdr3_length: 17; d_call: TRBD2; cdr3_nt: TGTGCCAGCAGTTTAGCGGGGGGGACTAGCGGGAGCGGTGAGCAGTTCTTC; cdr3_aa: CASSLAGGTSGSGEQFF
clone_size: many; j_call: TRBJ2-1; v_call: TRBV24-1; cdr3_length: 14; d_call: -; cdr3_nt: TGTGCCACCAGTGACCCTCTTGAGGGCAATGAGCAGTTCTTC; cdr3_aa: CATSDPLEGNEQFF
clone_size: many; j_call: TRBJ2-2; v_call: TRBV29-1; cdr3_length: 13; d_call: TRBD2; cdr3_nt: TGCAGCGTTAGCGGGAGGGTTCCCGGGGAGCTGTTTTTT; cdr3_aa: CSVSGRVPGELFF
clone_size: many; j_call: TRBJ2-2; v_call: TRBV28; cdr3_length: 16; d_call: -; cdr3_nt: TGTGCCAGCAGTCTGTCAGCCTCGGCGAACACCGGGGAGCTGTTTTTT; cdr3_aa: CASSLSASANTGELFF
clone_size: few; j_call: TRBJ1-5; v_call: TRBV5-1; cdr3_length: 15; d_call: -; cdr3_nt: TGCGCCAGCAGACCGGACGGACCAAGCAATCAGCCCCAGCATTTT; cdr3_aa: CASRPDGPSNQPQHF
clone_size: once; j_call: TRBJ2-1; v_call: TRBV7-8; cdr3_length: 16; d_call: TRBD1; cdr3_nt: TGTGCCAGCAGCCCCACCGGGACAGGGGGTTGGAATGAGCAGTTCTTC; cdr3_aa: CASSPTGTGGWNEQFF
clone_size: few; j_call: TRBJ2-3; v_call: TRBV28; cdr3_length: 16; d_call: TRBD2; cdr3_nt: TGTGCCAGCAGTCTCCCGGCTAGCGGGGGGGCCTATACGCAGTATTTT; cdr3_aa: CASSLPASGGAYTQYF
clone_size: -; j_call: TRBJ2-6; v_call: TRBV28; cdr3_length: 17; d_call: -; cdr3_nt: TGTGCCAGCAGTTCCGGGCTGGGTTTCTCTGGGGCCAACGTCCTGACTTTC; cdr3_aa: CASSSGLGFSGANVLTF
clone_size: -; j_call: TRBJ2-1; v_call: TRBV7-2; cdr3_length: 15; d_call: -; cdr3_nt: TGTGCCAGCAGCTTAGAGGGGGGCCTAGCGGAAGAGCAGTTCTTC; cdr3_aa: CASSLEGGLAEEQFF
clone_size: many; j_call: TRBJ2-7; v_call: TRBV28; cdr3_length: 15; d_call: TRBD2; cdr3_nt: TGTGCCAGCACCGTGACTAGCGGGAGGGCCTACGAGCAGTACTTC; cdr3_aa: CASTVTSGRAYEQYF
clone_size: -; j_call: TRBJ1-2; v_call: TRBV5-4; cdr3_length: 15; d_call: TRBD1; cdr3_nt: TGTGCCAGCAGCGACAGGACAGGGGGCAACTATGGCTACACCTTC; cdr3_aa: CASSDRTGGNYGYTF
clone_size: many; j_call: TRBJ1-3; v_call: TRBV20-1; cdr3_length: 11; d_call: -; cdr3_nt: TGCAGTGCCGAGTCTGGAAACACCATATATTTT; cdr3_aa: CSAESGNTIYF
clone_size: many; j_call: TRBJ2-1; v_call: TRBV3-1; cdr3_length: 12; d_call: -; cdr3_nt: TGTGCCAGCAGCCTGCTGGTCAATGAGCAGTTCTTC; cdr3_aa: CASSLLVNEQFF
clone_size: -; j_call: TRBJ2-7; v_call: TRBV7-2; cdr3_length: 13; d_call: -; cdr3_nt: TGTGCCAGCAGCTTAGAGCTGGCGCAGGAGCAGTACTTC; cdr3_aa: CASSLELAQEQYF
clone_size: -; j_call: TRBJ1-3; v_call: TRBV12-3/TRBV12-4; cdr3_length: 13; d_call: -; cdr3_nt: TGTGCCAGCAGTTTGGTGGGGGTGAACACCATATATTTT; cdr3_aa: CASSLVGVNTIYF
clone_size: -; j_call: TRBJ2-3; v_call: TRBV28; cdr3_length: 15; d_call: -; cdr3_nt: TGTGCCAGCAGTTTAACGGGGGAAAGCACAGATACGCAGTATTTT; cdr3_aa: CASSLTGESTDTQYF
clone_size: few; j_call: TRBJ2-7; v_call: TRBV20-1; cdr3_length: 12; d_call: -; cdr3_nt: TGCAGTGCTTCGACTCCCTCCTACGAGCAGTACTTC; cdr3_aa: CSASTPSYEQYF
clone_size: many; j_call: TRBJ2-1; v_call: TRBV4-1; cdr3_length: 16; d_call: TRBD2; cdr3_nt: TGCGCCAGCAGCCAAGAAGGCGGGGGGGTCGGCAATGAGCAGTTCTTC; cdr3_aa: CASSQEGGGVGNEQFF
clone_size: -; j_call: TRBJ1-6; v_call: TRBV11-2; cdr3_length: 16; d_call: -; cdr3_nt: TGTGCCAGCAGCTTACAAGTCGGAGGGGTTCATTCACCCCTCCACTTT; cdr3_aa: CASSLQVGGVHSPLHF
clone_size: -; j_call: TRBJ1-4; v_call: TRBV4-1; cdr3_length: 15; d_call: TRBD1; cdr3_nt: TGCGCCAGCAGCCTCGACGGGACAGGGAGAGAAAAACTGTTTTTT; cdr3_aa: CASSLDGTGREKLFF
clone_size: -; j_call: TRBJ2-1; v_call: TRBV7-2; cdr3_length: 16; d_call: TRBD2; cdr3_nt: TGTGCCAGCAGCCAACCGACGGGACTAAGTTACAATGAGCAGTTCTTC; cdr3_aa: CASSQPTGLSYNEQFF
clone_size: -; j_call: TRBJ2-3; v_call: TRBV14; cdr3_length: 14; d_call: TRBD1; cdr3_nt: TGTGCCAGCAGCCAGCGGACAGGCGGGGATACGCAGTATTTT; cdr3_aa: CASSQRTGGDTQYF
clone_size: many; j_call: TRBJ2-1; v_call: TRBV12-3/TRBV12-4; cdr3_length: 11; d_call: -; cdr3_nt: TGTGCCAGCAGCCTAGGACAGGAGCAGTTCTTC; cdr3_aa: CASSLGQEQFF
clone_size: few; j_call: TRBJ1-4; v_call: TRBV7-8; cdr3_length: 15; d_call: TRBD1; cdr3_nt: TGTGCCAGCAGCACGGGACAGGAATCTAATGAAAAACTGTTTTTT; cdr3_aa: CASSTGQESNEKLFF
clone_size: few; j_call: TRBJ2-2; v_call: TRBV3-1; cdr3_length: 18; d_call: TRBD2; cdr3_nt: TGTGCCAGCAGCCAAGAGAGGGCTAGCGGGGTGAACACCGGGGAGCTGTTTTTT; cdr3_aa: CASSQERASGVNTGELFF
clone_size: few; j_call: TRBJ2-3; v_call: TRBV24-1; cdr3_length: 17; d_call: TRBD1; cdr3_nt: TGTGCCACCAGTGGAGGACAGGGGAACCCCTACACAGATACGCAGTATTTT; cdr3_aa: CATSGGQGNPYTDTQYF
clone_size: many; j_call: TRBJ2-3; v_call: TRBV10-3; cdr3_length: 17; d_call: TRBD1; cdr3_nt: TGTGCCATCAGTGAGTCCGCGGGACAGGGGGCGAGAGATACGCAGTATTTT; cdr3_aa: CAISESAGQGARDTQYF
clone_size: -; j_call: TRBJ2-3; v_call: TRBV11-2; cdr3_length: 16; d_call: TRBD2; cdr3_nt: TGTGCCAGCAGCCAGCTAGCGGGGGGGCGTGCAGATACGCAGTATTTT; cdr3_aa: CASSQLAGGRADTQYF
clone_size: many; j_call: TRBJ2-7; v_call: TRBV7-6; cdr3_length: 15; d_call: -; cdr3_nt: TGTGCCAGCAGCTTAACGCAGGGGCTCTTCGGAGAGCAGTACTTC; cdr3_aa: CASSLTQGLFGEQYF
clone_size: -; j_call: TRBJ2-7; v_call: TRBV7-9; cdr3_length: 13; d_call: TRBD2; cdr3_nt: TGTGCCAGTCAACTAGCGGGAGCACCCGAGCAGTACTTC; cdr3_aa: CASQLAGAPEQYF
clone_size: -; j_call: TRBJ2-7; v_call: TRBV9; cdr3_length: 13; d_call: -; cdr3_nt: TGTGCCAGCAGCTCAGAGTGGGTAAGCGAGCAGTACTTC; cdr3_aa: CASSSEWVSEQYF